The 16 T cell receptor beta chains presented below share a single source sample, sequenced in a study of T cell repertoires in cytomegalovirus infection. From the reads, TCRdb called clonotypes with MiXCR, one entry per CDR3 protein. The sample consists of approximately 290,000 distinct CDR3 sequences, roughly 25% of them appearing once. Specimen: PBMCs. The receptors originated from a human donor in good health (CMV status not recorded). Some clones in this sample may be carry-over from other donors' samples.

There are many counts of this clonotype. This chain joins TRBV4-3 and TRBJ2-1, with 13 bases matching TRBD2. Germline trimming cut 4 bases from V and 7 bases from J; bases unmatched to any gene: 4. The germline V gene has CDR1 LGHNA and CDR2 YSLEER. CDR3 size: 15 residues. CDR3 amino acids: CASSRKLAGGNEQFF. The CDR3, as DNA: TGCGCCAGCAGCCGCAAACTAGCGGGAGGGAATGAGCAGTTCTTC.

Many counts were recorded for this clonotype. The genes are TRBV7-2 and TRBJ2-5; D is undetermined. Trimming shortened V by 3 bases and J by 1 base, and 9 bases separated the two germline ends. Looked up from germline, CDR1 is SGHTA and CDR2 is FQGNSA. The length of the CDR3 is 14 residues. For the CDR3, the DNA is TGTGCCAGCAGCTTTTACCGGGCCCAAGAGACCCAGTACTTC. This encodes CASSFYRAQETQYF.

The CDR3 sequence: CATTRGTYGYTF. For the CDR3, the DNA is TGTGCCACTACAAGGGGGACCTATGGCTACACCTTC. The rearrangement uses TRBV28 and TRBJ1-2; D might be TRBD1 (6 bases). Germline V gene data show CDR1 as MDHEN and CDR2 as SYDVKM. The CDR3 loop spans 12 amino acids. The V and J ends lost 10 bases and 4 bases respectively, with 13 bases between them.

The CDR3 reads CASSETSPGELFF. The CDR3, as DNA: TGTGCCAGCAGTGAGACTAGCCCCGGGGAGCTGTTTTTT. The rearrangement uses TRBV6-2 or TRBV6-3 and TRBJ2-2, with 7 positions matching TRBD2. V shed 5 bases, J shed 6 bases, and the junction held 3 bases outside the gene matches. Germline V gives CDR1 MNHEY, CDR2 SVGEGT. This CDR3 is built from 13 residues.

This clonotype has at least ten counts. The CDR3 sequence is CASSFSVGQFF. CDR3 coding DNA: TGTGCCAGCAGCTTTAGTGTAGGGCAGTTCTTC. The chain recombines TRBV7-2 with TRBJ2-1, with D unclear. Germline CDR1 is SGHTA and CDR2 is FQGNSA. The CDR3 totals 11 residues. The V gene lost 3 bases and the J gene lost 12 bases, with 9 bases spanning the gap.

This clonotype was seen more than once but under ten times. The gene calls are TRBV28 and TRBJ1-6; D gene uncertain. This CDR3 has 13 residues. With 8 bases removed from V and 9 bases from J, the gap between germline ends came to 14 bases. Germline V gene data show CDR1 as MDHEN and CDR2 as SYDVKM. CDR3 residues: CASAAGFTSPLHF. The DNA for the CDR3 is TGTGCCAGCGCCGCGGGGTTTACTTCACCCCTCCACTTT.

This clonotype was observed a handful of times. The gene calls are TRBV19 and TRBJ2-3; perhaps TRBD2 as D (6 bases). Germline CDR1 is LNHDA and CDR2 is SQIVND (reference sequence). The CDR3 spans 16 residues. Trimming took off 8 bases at V and 5 bases at J, with 23 bases between the two ends. CDR3 nucleotide sequence: TGTGCCAGTTGCCTTGGAGGGCTCCTAGGAGGAGATACGCAGTATTTT. It yields the protein CASCLGGLLGGDTQYF.

This clonotype was observed a handful of times. The junction departs from germline at one end; a sequencing error may be responsible. The CDR3 spells CASSQIWGARWF. The CDR3 DNA reads as TGTGCCAGCAGCCAAATATGGGGGGCGAGGTGGTTC. The rearrangement uses TRBV7-6 and TRBJ1-2; a possible D gene is TRBD1 (6 bases). CDR3 size: 12 residues. CDR1 SGHVS and CDR2 FNYEAQ come from the germline V gene.

In this sample, this clonotype turned up a few times. The chain is built from TRBV29-1 and TRBJ2-7; 8 bases line up with TRBD1. This CDR3 is 15 amino acids long. After removal of 0 bases from V and 5 bases from J, the junction contained 9 bases not matched to a gene. The V gene's germline CDR1 is SQVTM and CDR2 ANQGSEA. CDR3 sequence reads: CSVEDGQGARDEQYF. The CDR3 DNA reads as TGCAGCGTTGAAGATGGCCAGGGGGCGAGAGACGAGCAGTACTTC.

This clonotype has ten or more counts. The V and J genes are TRBV7-8 and TRBJ1-1; TRBD1 agrees at 9 bases. Germline assignment: CDR1 SGHVS and CDR2 FQNEAQ. CDR3 length: 15 residues. Germline trimming cut 5 bases from V and 4 bases from J; bases unmatched to any gene: 8. CDR3 sequence (DNA): TGTGCCAGCAGCCCGAGGACAGGGGTGCCCACTGAAGCTTTCTTT. Protein sequence: CASSPRTGVPTEAFF.

Worth noting for this clonotype: A much larger clone differs from this one at a single base, so this may be a read error. This chain links TRBV7-9 with TRBJ1-2, with D maybe TRBD1 (5 bases). The V gene's germline CDR1 is SEHNR and CDR2 FQNEAQ (reference sequence). This CDR3 is 16 amino acids long. The V gene lost 7 bases and the J gene lost 0 bases, with 18 bases spanning the gap. The DNA for the CDR3 is TGTGCCAGCATCTCCCCGGGGGTTTATTCTAACTATGGCTACACCTTC. Translating it yields CASISPGVYSNYGYTF.

This clonotype was picked up a small number of times. V is TRBV20-1 and J is TRBJ2-3; D not certain. CDR3 length equals 14 residues. The V end lost 6 bases, the J end lost 0 bases, and 13 bases lay between the germline ends. CDR1 is DFQATT and CDR2 is SNEGSKA in the germline V gene (reference sequence). CDR3 nucleotide sequence: TGCAGTGCGGGTCGGACGGTGAGCACAGATACGCAGTATTTT. It encodes CSAGRTVSTDTQYF.

This clonotype was counted at least ten times. The V call is TRBV7-3, the J call TRBJ1-1, with D unresolved. Germline V gene sequence: CDR1 SGHTA, CDR2 FQGTGA. V was shortened by 3 bases and J by 3 bases, with 11 bases between the two germline ends. The CDR3 contains 14 residues. The CDR3 spells CASSLGPLDTEAFF. The CDR3 DNA reads as TGTGCCAGCAGCTTGGGCCCCTTGGACACTGAAGCTTTCTTT.

This clonotype was counted ten times or more. The chain has TRBV7-6 and TRBJ2-3; 8 bases agree with TRBD2. Germline V gene sequence: CDR1 SGHVS, CDR2 FNYEAQ. The CDR3 totals 16 residues. V lost 3 bases, J lost 2 bases, and 7 bases stayed unmatched. The CDR3 loop reads CASSLRGSGATDTQYF. In DNA, the CDR3 is TGTGCCAGCAGCTTGAGGGGTAGCGGGGCCACAGATACGCAGTATTTT. The variable domain in full, with the rest retrieved from reference TRBV7-6 and TRBJ2-3, is GAGVSQSPRYKVTKRGQDVALRCDPISGHVSLYWYRQALGQGPEFLTYFNYEAQQDKSGLPNDRFSAERPEGSISTLTIQRTEQRDSAMYRCASSLRGSGATDTQYFGPGTRLTVL.

J is TRBJ2-2 and V is TRBV20-1; D unresolved. Trimming removed 3 bases from V and 0 bases from J, with 5 bases in between. The CDR3 runs to 13 residues. From germline, CDR1 is DFQATT and CDR2 SNEGSKA (reference sequence). DNA for the CDR3: TGCAGTGCTAGCCCCACGAACACCGGGGAGCTGTTTTTT. Translating gives CSASPTNTGELFF.

This clonotype occurred a few times. This sequence joins TRBV12-3 or TRBV12-4 and TRBJ1-5; TRBD1 matches 7 bases. CDR3 length: 14 amino acids. J was trimmed by 4 bases and V by 5 bases; bases with no gene match: 5. CDR3 bases: TGTGCCAGCAGTCCTATCAGGGGGAATCAGCCCCAGCATTTT. Translation: CASSPIRGNQPQHF.